A single T cell receptor beta chain is shown here with its context. Antigen specificity is unknown. The germline gives CDR1 SGHRS, CDR2 YFSETQ. This CDR3 spans 16 amino acids. V was trimmed by 2 bases and J by 1 base, leaving 15 bases between them. This sample stems from a study of T cells in Graves' hyperthyroidism and ophthalmopathy. Study-wide results and caveats: In the blood, most expanded thyroid clonotypes above 0.001 appeared as well.

Each person with ophthalmopathy scored at least 3 on the Clinical Activity Score, reached NOSPECS grade 4 or higher, and had been ill under 3 months. It was uncontrolled infection, other autoimmune disease, pregnancy or lactation that excluded patients. Each diagnosis was grounded in clinical symptoms, serum thyroxine and TRAb, thyroid ultrasound, and orbital computed tomography. The source material, RNA transcripts, was used to amplify TCR beta CDR3 regions. The HTBI primer set drove a first-round RT-PCR of the TCR CDR3. Via MiXCR, TCRdb re-called the multiplex PCR reads, giving one row per CDR3 protein. The profile shows about half a million distinct CDR3 sequences, 15% to 20% of them singletons.

The V gene is TRBV5-1, the J gene TRBJ1-1; D unclear. Specimen: blood. The sequence was collected from a man aged 40-49 years with Graves' ophthalmopathy. In DNA form, the CDR3 reads TGCGCCAGCAGCTTCGAGTTTGCTTTAGGGAACACTGAAGCTTTCTTT. It is translated as CASSFEFALGNTEAFF.